Listed below are T cell receptor beta chains from one sample, sequenced in a study of cytomegalovirus exposure and HLA in healthy donors. Libraries were prepared by immunoSEQ multiplex PCR; TCRdb keeps only in-frame clonotypes and omits some of them. The ten top clones account for over 2%, within a sample of about 140,000 clones. The sequencing sample was made of PBMCs. Receptors originate from a woman younger than 35 in good health and CMV-seronegative. Both conserved end residues are part of each CDR3. Fields, in order: J gene, D gene, V gene, CDR3 DNA, CDR3 protein. The D gene is left open where the match is weak.

TRBJ2-2 TRBD2 TRBV11-2 TGTGCCAGCAGCTTTTTTAGCGGGATAAGCACCGGGGAGCTGTTTTTT CASSFFSGISTGELFF
TRBJ1-5 . TRBV12-5 TGTGCTAGTGGTTTTGGGGACACTCAGCCCCAGCATTTT CASGFGDTQPQHF
TRBJ1-1 TRBD1 TRBV7-2 TGTGCCAGCAGCTTAGTAAGGGACAGTGAAGCTTTCTTT CASSLVRDSEAFF
TRBJ2-3 TRBD2 TRBV30 TGTGCCTGGAGTTTAGCGGGCACCGGGACAGATACGCAGTATTTT CAWSLAGTGTDTQYF
TRBJ2-1 TRBD2 TRBV7-9 TGTGCCAGCAGCCAACTTAGCGGGAGTAGGAATGAGCAGTTCTTC CASSQLSGSRNEQFF
TRBJ2-3 TRBD2 TRBV4-1 TGCGCCAGCAGCCGAGCGGGAGGGCGGACAGATACGCAGTATTTT CASSRAGGRTDTQYF
TRBJ2-1 TRBD2 TRBV11-2 TGTGCCAGCAGCTCGGGACTAGCGGGTTACAATGAGCAGTTCTTC CASSSGLAGYNEQFF
TRBJ2-7 TRBD2 TRBV10-3 TGTGCCATCGGAGGGACTGGGCCTAGCGGGGCCTACGAGCAGTACTTC CAIGGTGPSGAYEQYF
TRBJ1-3 . TRBV4-3 TGCGCCAGCAGCCAAGATTCGGGACTCTCTGGAAACACCATATATTTT CASSQDSGLSGNTIYF
TRBJ1-1 . TRBV5-3 TGTGCCAGAAGCTTGGGGCAGCGGGGGGAAGCTTTCTTT CARSLGQRGEAFF
TRBJ2-1 TRBD1 TRBV7-8 TGTGCCAGCCAGATGAATGACAGGGGTTTATACAATGAGCAGTTCTTC CASQMNDRGLYNEQFF
TRBJ1-5 TRBD1 TRBV30 TGTGCCTGGCGACAGGGCGATCAGCCCCAGCATTTT CAWRQGDQPQHF
TRBJ2-1 TRBD2 TRBV2 TGTGCCAGCAGCCCACTAGCGGGAGCCTACAATGAGCAGTTCTTC CASSPLAGAYNEQFF
TRBJ1-1 . TRBV7-9 TGTGCCAGCAGCCCGACTGACTACACTGAAGCTTTCTTT CASSPTDYTEAFF
TRBJ2-1 . TRBV6-6 TGTGCCAGCAGTTCCATTGAACAGGGTAATGAGCAGTTCTTC CASSSIEQGNEQFF
TRBJ2-7 . TRBV10-3 TGTGCCATCAGTGATGGAGGGACGGCCGGTTCCTACGAGCAGTACTTC CAISDGGTAGSYEQYF
TRBJ2-6 . TRBV4-2 TGTGCCAGCAGCTCCGACAGGAACTCTGGGGCCAACGTCCTGACTTTC CASSSDRNSGANVLTF
TRBJ2-7 TRBD2 TRBV19 TGTGCCAGTAGTACTAGCGGGATCTTCTACGAGCAGTACTTC CASSTSGIFYEQYF
TRBJ1-2 . TRBV7-9 TGTGCCAGCAGCTCGCCGACTCTCGCCTATGGCTACACCTTC CASSSPTLAYGYTF
TRBJ1-2 TRBD1 TRBV29-1 TGCAGCGCTCGTCCGGGACAGGGTACTAACTATGGCTACACCTTC CSARPGQGTNYGYTF
TRBJ2-1 TRBD2 TRBV19 TGTGCCAGTAGTATCCTACTAGCGGGAGGGTCCTACAATGAGCAGTTCTTC CASSILLAGGSYNEQFF
TRBJ2-2 TRBD2 TRBV5-1 TGCGCCAGCAGCTTGGACGGACTAGCGGGGGTCACCGGGGAGCTGTTTTTT CASSLDGLAGVTGELFF
TRBJ1-1 . TRBV5-5 TGTGCCAGCAGCTCACTACCGAATCCGAACACTGAAGCTTTCTTT CASSSLPNPNTEAFF
TRBJ1-4 . TRBV6-1 TGTGCCAGCAGTGTTGGCGGGTTGAATGAAAAACTGTTTTTT CASSVGGLNEKLFF
TRBJ2-3 TRBD1 TRBV19 TGTGCCAGTAGTTTTCGGACAGGCACAGATACGCGGTATTTT CASSFRTGTDTRYF
TRBJ2-1 . TRBV19 TGTGCCAGATTAACAGGGAATGAGCAGTTCTTC CARLTGNEQFF
TRBJ2-7 . TRBV18 TGTGCCAGCTCACCTAGGGAGGAATACGAGCAGTACTTC CASSPREEYEQYF
TRBJ2-5 TRBD2 TRBV27 TGTGTCAGCAGTTTAATAGCTAGCGGAGAGACCCAGTACTTC CVSSLIASGETQYF
TRBJ1-3 . TRBV15 TGTGCCACCAGCAGAGATAGTAGGCAGCGCAGAAACACCATATATTTT CATSRDSRQRRNTIYF
TRBJ2-3 . TRBV19 TGTGCCAGTAGTAATTCAAGGGACACCCGAACAGATACGCAGTATTTT CASSNSRDTRTDTQYF
TRBJ2-7 . TRBV11-2 TGTGCCAGCAGCTTGGCGGGTCCCTACGAGCAGTACTTC CASSLAGPYEQYF
TRBJ2-2 TRBD1 TRBV4-2 TGTGCCAGCAGCCAACCGGACAGGGCGGGCGGGGAGCTGTTTTTT CASSQPDRAGGELFF
TRBJ2-6 . TRBV14 TGTGCCAGCAGCCAAGATCTCGCTGGGGCCAACGTCCTGACTTTC CASSQDLAGANVLTF
TRBJ1-2 . TRBV5-1 TGCGCCAGCAGCTTGGACGGAGGGGCCTATGGCTACACCTTC CASSLDGGAYGYTF
TRBJ1-1 TRBD1 TRBV6-5 TGTGCCAGCAGTAAACGGGACAGGGGGCCTGAAGCTTTCTTT CASSKRDRGPEAFF
TRBJ1-1 TRBD1 TRBV7-3 TGTGCCAGCAGCTCAACAGGGGTGAGCACTGAAGCTTTCTTT CASSSTGVSTEAFF
TRBJ1-1 . TRBV29-1 TGCAGCGTTGCCCGGACTGAAGCTTTCTTT CSVARTEAFF
TRBJ1-3 TRBD1 TRBV5-1 TGCGCCAGCAGTTCGACAGGGGGAAACACCATATATTTT CASSSTGGNTIYF
TRBJ2-3 . TRBV5-4 TGTGCCAGCAGCGGGGACCTAGCGGAGGGGGCAGATACGCAGTATTTT CASSGDLAEGADTQYF
TRBJ1-2 . TRBV30 TGTGCCTCGTACGGACAGACCGCCCGTCCGTGGGAGTATGGCTACACCTTC CASYGQTARPWEYGYTF
TRBJ2-3 TRBD2 TRBV9 TGTGCCAGCAGCGTTGGAGAGAGCGGGAGTACGCAGTATTTT CASSVGESGSTQYF
TRBJ1-6 TRBD1 TRBV7-9 TGTGCCAGCAGCCCAGACAGGGGAGGGAATTCACCCCTCCACTTT CASSPDRGGNSPLHF
TRBJ2-7 TRBD1 TRBV6-5 TGTGCCAGCAGTTACGGACAGGGGGCGGCCTACGAGCAGTACTTC CASSYGQGAAYEQYF
TRBJ1-1 TRBD1 TRBV7-6 TGTGCCAGCAGCTTAGAGGCTGGCAGGGGGCCGAACACTGAAGCTTTCTTT CASSLEAGRGPNTEAFF
TRBJ2-3 . TRBV9 TGTGCCAGCAGCGTAGGAGAAGATACGCAGTATTTT CASSVGEDTQYF
TRBJ2-2 . TRBV4-2 TGTGCCAGCAGCCGTCGGCCAGGGGATTCATCCACCGGGGAGCTGTTTTTT CASSRRPGDSSTGELFF
TRBJ2-3 TRBD2 TRBV9 TGTGCCAGCAGCGTAGCCGGGAGGGCCGTAGATACGCAGTATTTT CASSVAGRAVDTQYF
TRBJ1-3 . TRBV7-9 TGTGCCAGCAGCGCCAACGGTCCGGGAAACACCATATATTTT CASSANGPGNTIYF
TRBJ1-1 . TRBV19 TGTGCCAGTAGTACACAGCTGAACACTGAAGCTTTCTTT CASSTQLNTEAFF
TRBJ1-1 . TRBV6-1 TGTGCCAGCAGTGGGAGGACAGACACTGAAGCTTTCTTT CASSGRTDTEAFF
TRBJ2-7 . TRBV7-9 TGTGCCAGCAGCCTACCGGGTCATCAGGGGCCGCAGTACTTC CASSLPGHQGPQYF
TRBJ2-7 . TRBV13 TGTGCCAGTTGCAACACAGGGACGGCCTACGAGCAGTACTTC CASCNTGTAYEQYF
TRBJ2-2 TRBD2 TRBV5-6 TGTGCCAGCAGCTTGGTTGGTCTAGCGGCAAACACCGGGGAGCTGTTTTTT CASSLVGLAANTGELFF